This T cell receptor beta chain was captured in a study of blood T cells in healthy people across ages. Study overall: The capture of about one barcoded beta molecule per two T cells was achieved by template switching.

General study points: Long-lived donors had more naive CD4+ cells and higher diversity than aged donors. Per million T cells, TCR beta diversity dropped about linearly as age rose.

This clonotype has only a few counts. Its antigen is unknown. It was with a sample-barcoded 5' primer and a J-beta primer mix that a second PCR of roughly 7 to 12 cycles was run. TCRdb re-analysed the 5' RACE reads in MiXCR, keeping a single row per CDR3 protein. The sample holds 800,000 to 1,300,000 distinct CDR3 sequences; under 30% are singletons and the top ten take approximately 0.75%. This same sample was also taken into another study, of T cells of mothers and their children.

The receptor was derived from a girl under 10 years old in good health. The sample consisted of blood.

CDR3 sequence: CASGLEDRVHGYTF. In nucleotides, the CDR3 is TGTGCTAGTGGTTTGGAGGACAGGGTGCATGGCTACACCTTC. The chain is built from TRBV12-5 and TRBJ1-2; 8 nucleotides align to TRBD1. CDR3 length: 14 amino acids. Germline V gene lookup returns CDR1 LGHNT and CDR2 FRNRAP. The junction had 4 bases not matched to a gene; V was cut back by 1 base and J by 6 bases.